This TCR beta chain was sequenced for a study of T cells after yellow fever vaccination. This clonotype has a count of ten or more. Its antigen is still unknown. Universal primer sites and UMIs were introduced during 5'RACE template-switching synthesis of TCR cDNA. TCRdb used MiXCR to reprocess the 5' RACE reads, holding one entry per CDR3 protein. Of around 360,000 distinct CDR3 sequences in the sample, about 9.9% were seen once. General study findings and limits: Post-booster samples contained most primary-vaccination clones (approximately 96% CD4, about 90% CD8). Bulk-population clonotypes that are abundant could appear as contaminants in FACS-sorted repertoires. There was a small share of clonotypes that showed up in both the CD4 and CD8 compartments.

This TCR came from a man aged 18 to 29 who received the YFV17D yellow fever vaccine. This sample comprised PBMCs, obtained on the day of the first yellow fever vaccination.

DNA for the CDR3: TGTGCCAGCAGCGGGGGACAGGTCCACACCGGGGAGCTGTTTTTT. Amino acid sequence: CASSGGQVHTGELFF. V is TRBV9 and J is TRBJ2-2, with 8 bases matching TRBD1. After removal of 3 bases from V and 3 bases from J, the junction contained 4 bases not matched to a gene. Germline lookup yields CDR1 SGDLS and CDR2 YYNGEE. CDR3 length equals 15 residues.